Listed here are 24 T cell receptor beta chains from one sample, sequenced in a study of blood T cell repertoires in COVID-19. Assay: immunoSEQ multiplex PCR; the TCRdb copy retains only in-frame clones and omits some. The table has 70,000 to 80,000 clones, roughly 82% seen once. Sequenced sample: peripheral blood. The source of these receptors is an elderly woman with acute or convalescent COVID-19.

The CDR3 nucleotides read TGTGCCAGCAGTTACAGGGAGAGGTGGCACACTGAAGCTTTCTTT. Residues: CASSYRERWHTEAFF. This chain uses TRBV6-5 with TRBJ1-1, with D unclear. The CDR3 totals 15 residues. With 2 bases removed from V and 3 bases from J, the gap between germline ends came to 13 bases. Germline assignment: CDR1 MNHEY and CDR2 SVGAGI.

This chain connects TRBV29-1 to TRBJ2-2, with TRBD2 identical over 7 bases. With V trimmed by 1 base and J by 6 bases, 2 bases remained unmatched. This CDR3 is built from 13 residues. Germline CDR1 SQVTM, CDR2 ANQGSEA. This CDR3 is CSVEVGGSGELFF. CDR3 nucleotides: TGCAGCGTTGAAGTCGGGGGGTCCGGGGAGCTGTTTTTT.

This chain links TRBV5-4 with TRBJ2-5; 12 positions agree with TRBD2. Germline trimming cut 0 bases from V and 2 bases from J; bases unmatched to any gene: 5. Germline loops: CDR1 SGHNT, CDR2 YYREEE (reference sequence). This CDR3 region has 17 residues. CDR3 in DNA: TGTGCCAGCAGCTTGGGGCTAGCGGGAGGGGGACAAGAGACCCAGTACTTC. Its protein product is CASSLGLAGGGQETQYF.

This clone was counted once. CDR3 residues: CASSPPYLPQHF. As DNA, the CDR3 is TGTGCCAGCAGCCCCCCGTATTTGCCCCAGCATTTT. The V gene is TRBV7-9, the J gene TRBJ1-5; D is uncertain. CDR3 length equals 12 residues. Trimming removed 5 bases at V and 9 bases at J, with 11 bases between. Germline values: CDR1 SEHNR, CDR2 FQNEAQ (reference sequence).

The chain employs TRBV6-1 and TRBJ2-7; D remains ambiguous. V was shortened by 2 bases and J by 12 bases, with 14 bases between the two germline ends. The CDR3 has 12 residues. CDR1 is MNHNS, CDR2 SASEGT, per germline. The CDR3 loop reads CASSEFSRLPYF. CDR3 bases: TGTGCCAGCAGTGAATTTTCGAGGCTACCGTACTTC.

This chain links TRBV9 with TRBJ2-7; possibly TRBD2 for D (5 bases). With 0 bases removed from V and 2 bases from J, the gap between germline ends came to 12 bases. The CDR3 has 15 amino acids. Germline V gene data show CDR1 as SGDLS and CDR2 as YYNGEE. DNA for the CDR3: TGTGCCAGCAGCGTAGACGGCGGGCTAACCTACGAGCAGTACTTC. Its translation: CASSVDGGLTYEQYF. The full variable domain, rest sourced from reference TRBV9 and TRBJ2-7, is DSGVTQTPKHLITATGQRVTLRCSPRSGDLSVYWYQQSLDQGLQFLIQYYNGEERAKGNILERFSAQQFPDLHSELNLSSLELGDSALYFCASSVDGGLTYEQYFGPGTRLTVT.

The V gene is TRBV4-3, the J gene TRBJ2-7; 7 nucleotides line up with TRBD1. The CDR3 loop spans 14 amino acids. Germline CDR1 and CDR2: LGHNA and YSLEER. V was pared by 4 bases and J by 2 bases, with 5 bases of the junction left unmatched. CDR3 residues: CASSRGTGAYEQYF. CDR3 coding DNA: TGCGCCAGCAGCCGAGGTACAGGGGCCTACGAGCAGTACTTC.

This chain uses TRBV5-1 with TRBJ1-1; 8 bases align to TRBD1. The CDR3 runs 14 residues. With V trimmed by 2 bases and J by 1 base, 1 base remained unmatched. Germline assignment: CDR1 SGHRS and CDR2 YFSETQ. CDR3 DNA: TGCGCCAGCAGCTTCAGGGGGCAGAACACTGAAGCTTTCTTT. It translates to CASSFRGQNTEAFF.

The genes are TRBV30 and TRBJ1-6; perhaps TRBD1 as D (6 bases). Germline V CDR1 and CDR2: GTSNPN, SVGIG (reference sequence). V gave up 2 bases and J gave up 6 bases, with 8 bases separating them. CDR3 length equals 13 residues. CDR3 loop: CAWSQGTNSPLHF. CDR3 DNA: TGTGCCTGGAGTCAGGGGACTAATTCACCCCTCCACTTT.

This chain connects TRBV4-3 to TRBJ1-1; 7 positions match TRBD1. Trimming took 1 base from V and 5 from J; bases not matched to a gene: 13. This CDR3 has 17 residues. CDR1 is LGHNA and CDR2 is YSLEER in the germline V gene. The CDR3 region has the DNA TGCGCCAGCAGCCAAGGGGGGAGCTTAGGGGGCCGGACTGAAGCTTTCTTT. This encodes CASSQGGSLGGRTEAFF.

V is TRBV6-6 and J is TRBJ2-1; 9 positions agree with TRBD2. V gave up 5 bases and J gave up 0 bases; unmatched junction bases: 5. Germline V gives CDR1 MNHNY, CDR2 SVGAGI (reference sequence). The CDR3 length is 16 residues. As DNA, the CDR3 is TGTGCCAGCAGTAGAAAGCGGGGGGACTCCTACAATGAGCAGTTCTTC. Translated: CASSRKRGDSYNEQFF.

The chain links TRBV9 to TRBJ1-2, with 7 bases aligning to TRBD1. CDR1 and CDR2 (germline): SGDLS, YYNGEE. This CDR3 is 14 amino acids long. J was trimmed by 7 bases and V by 3 bases; bases with no gene match: 9. The CDR3 sequence is CASSALVGTVGYTF. DNA for the CDR3: TGTGCCAGCAGCGCCCTAGTGGGGACAGTTGGCTACACCTTC.

V usage is TRBV7-2 and J usage is TRBJ2-3; D may be TRBD2 (5 bases). The CDR3 extends over 12 amino acids. Germline CDR1 is SGHTA and CDR2 is FQGNSA. V dropped 3 bases and J dropped 9 bases, with 10 bases sitting between them. The CDR3 coding sequence is TGTGCCAGCAGCTTCTCCCCTAGCACGCAGTATTTT. This sequence encodes CASSFSPSTQYF.

CDR3 sequence: CATSEWDRSRGGEKLFF. As DNA, the CDR3 is TGTGCCACCAGTGAATGGGACAGGAGTAGAGGGGGTGAAAAACTGTTTTTT. This sequence joins TRBV24-1 and TRBJ1-4; 8 bases agree with TRBD1. Germline V gives CDR1 KGHDR, CDR2 SFDVKD. This CDR3 region has 17 residues. Losses at the gene ends were 4 bases for V and 7 bases for J; bases not matched to a gene: 13.

V and J are TRBV6-4 and TRBJ1-1; no clear D gene. V lost 6 bases, J lost 1 base, and 9 bases lay in between. The V gene's germline CDR1 is MRHNA and CDR2 SNTAGT. The CDR3 spans 13 residues. CDR3 amino acids: CASREQQNTEAFF. Here the CDR3 DNA reads TGTGCCAGCAGAGAACAGCAGAACACTGAAGCTTTCTTT.

The chain combines TRBV28 with TRBJ2-3, with 7 bases that match TRBD2. V lost 1 base, J lost 5 bases, and 9 bases stayed unmatched. Per germline, CDR1 MDHEN and CDR2 SYDVKM. The CDR3 spans 16 residues. The CDR3 DNA is TGTGCCAGCAGTTTATTGACGGGGGGATTCGGAGATACGCAGTATTTT. Its translation is CASSLLTGGFGDTQYF.

The chain couples TRBV30 to TRBJ2-3; 15 bases line up with TRBD2. CDR1 and CDR2 (germline): GTSNPN, SVGIG (reference sequence). CDR3 size: 17 residues. The ends lost 3 bases at V and 5 bases at J; junction bases unmatched: 9. The CDR3 coding sequence is TGTGCCTGGAGCCCCGGGACTAGCGGGAGGCCGTTAGATACGCAGTATTTT. Its translation: CAWSPGTSGRPLDTQYF.

Only a few counts were recorded for this clone. The rearrangement links TRBV5-6 to TRBJ2-5, with 7 positions matching TRBD2. This CDR3 contains 15 residues. CDR1 and CDR2 (germline): SGHDT, YYEEEE. Unmatched junction bases numbered 8, after V lost 2 bases and J lost 4 bases. CDR3 amino acids: CASSLSPPGGETQYF. In DNA, the CDR3 is TGTGCCAGCAGCTTAAGCCCCCCGGGAGGAGAGACCCAGTACTTC. Supplemented by reference TRBV5-6 and TRBJ2-5, the full variable domain reads DAGVTQSPTHLIKTRGQQVTLRCSPKSGHDTVSWYQQALGQGPQFIFQYYEEEERQRGNFPDRFSGHQFPNYSSELNVNALLLGDSALYLCASSLSPPGGETQYFGPGTRLLVL.

The gene calls are TRBV28 and TRBJ1-6; D unresolved. Germline CDR1 reads MDHEN; CDR2 reads SYDVKM. V was trimmed by 11 bases and J by 9 bases, leaving 20 bases between them. This CDR3 has 14 residues. CDR3 nucleotide sequence: TGTGCCGGGCGACGGCCAGAAATTGGTTCACCCCTCCACTTT. Protein product: CAGRRPEIGSPLHF.

Remarks on this clone: Other DNA sequences in this specimen translate into the identical CDR3. V gene TRBV11-3 combines with J gene TRBJ2-1; no clear D. The V end lost 2 bases, the J end lost 6 bases, and 8 bases lay between the germline ends. Germline lookup yields CDR1 SGHNT and CDR2 YENEEA. This CDR3 spans 13 amino acids. CDR3 in DNA: TGTGCCAGCAGCTTAAGCAATGGCAATGAGCAGTTCTTC. Amino acid sequence: CASSLSNGNEQFF.

J is TRBJ2-7 and V is TRBV19, with 12 bases identical to TRBD1. CDR3 length: 15 residues. CDR1 LNHDA and CDR2 SQIVND come from the germline V gene (reference sequence). V lost 5 bases, J lost 7 bases, and 9 bases stayed unmatched. DNA for the CDR3: TGTGCCAGTAGTTTATCCGGGACAGGGGGCTGGGAGCAGTACTTC. Residues: CASSLSGTGGWEQYF.

The chain employs TRBV11-1 and TRBJ2-1, with D tentatively TRBD1 (5 bases). Germline CDR1 and CDR2: SGHAT and FQDESV (reference sequence). The CDR3 is 16 residues long. V shed 4 bases and J shed 5 bases, with 18 bases lying between them. The CDR3 here is CASSWVSGFFNNEQFF. The CDR3 DNA reads as TGTGCCAGCAGCTGGGTTTCAGGGTTCTTCAACAATGAGCAGTTCTTC.

The chain uses TRBV19 and TRBJ1-2; the match to TRBD1 covers 8 bases. The CDR3 spans 13 residues. V lost 7 bases, J lost 3 bases, and 4 bases stayed unmatched. Germline CDR1 is LNHDA and CDR2 is SQIVND (reference sequence). This CDR3 is CASNLQGDYGYTF. CDR3 coding DNA: TGTGCCAGTAATCTACAGGGGGACTATGGCTACACCTTC.

This chain links TRBV14 with TRBJ2-7; 8 bases match TRBD1. Trimming took 1 base from V and 9 from J; bases not matched to a gene: 11. Germline V lookup: CDR1 SGHDN, CDR2 FVKESK. The CDR3 is 15 amino acids. DNA of the CDR3: TGTGCCAGCAGCCAAGGACAGGGGTTCCTACGGGTGCAGTACTTC. Residues: CASSQGQGFLRVQYF.